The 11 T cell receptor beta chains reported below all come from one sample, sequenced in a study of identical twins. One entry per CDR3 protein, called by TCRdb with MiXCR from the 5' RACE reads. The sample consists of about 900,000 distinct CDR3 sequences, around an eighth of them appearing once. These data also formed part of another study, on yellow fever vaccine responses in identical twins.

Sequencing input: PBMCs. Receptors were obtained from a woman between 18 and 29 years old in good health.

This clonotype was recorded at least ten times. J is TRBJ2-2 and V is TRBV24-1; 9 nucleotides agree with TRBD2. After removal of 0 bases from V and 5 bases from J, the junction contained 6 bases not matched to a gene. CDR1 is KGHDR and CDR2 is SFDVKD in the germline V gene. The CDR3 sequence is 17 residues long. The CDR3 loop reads CATSDLGLAGYTGELFF. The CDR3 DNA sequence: TGTGCCACCAGTGATTTGGGCCTAGCGGGATATACCGGGGAGCTGTTTTTT.

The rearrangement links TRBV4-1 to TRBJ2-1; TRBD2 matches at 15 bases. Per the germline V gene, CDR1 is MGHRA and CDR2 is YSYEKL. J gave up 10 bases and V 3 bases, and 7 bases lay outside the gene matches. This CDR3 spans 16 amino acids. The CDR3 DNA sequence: TGCGCCAGCAGCCATCCGGGACTAGCGGGAGGACAGGAGCAGTTCTTC. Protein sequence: CASSHPGLAGGQEQFF.

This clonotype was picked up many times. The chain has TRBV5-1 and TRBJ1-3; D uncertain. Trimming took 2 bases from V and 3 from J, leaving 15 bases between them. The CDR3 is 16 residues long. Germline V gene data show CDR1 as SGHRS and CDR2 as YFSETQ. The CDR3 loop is CASSFTGQKYGNTIYF. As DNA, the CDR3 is TGCGCCAGCAGCTTTACCGGGCAGAAATATGGAAACACCATATATTTT. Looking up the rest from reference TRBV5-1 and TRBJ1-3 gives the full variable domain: KAGVTQTPRYLIKTRGQQVTLSCSPISGHRSVSWYQQTPGQGLQFLFEYFSETQRNKGNFPGRFSGRQFSNSRSEMNVSTLELGDSALYLCASSFTGQKYGNTIYFGEGSWLTVV.

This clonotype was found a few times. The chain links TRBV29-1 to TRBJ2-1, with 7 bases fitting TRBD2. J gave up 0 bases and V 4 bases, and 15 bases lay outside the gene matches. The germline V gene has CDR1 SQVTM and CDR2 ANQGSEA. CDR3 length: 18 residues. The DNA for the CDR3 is TGCAGCGTTGTTGGGCGGGAGCCCCTAGTAAGCTCCTACAATGAGCAGTTCTTC. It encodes CSVVGREPLVSSYNEQFF.

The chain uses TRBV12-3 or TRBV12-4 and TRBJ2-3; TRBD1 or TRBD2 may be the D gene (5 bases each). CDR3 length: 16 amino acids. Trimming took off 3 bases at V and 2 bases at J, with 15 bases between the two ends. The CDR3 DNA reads TGTGCCAGCAGTTTTGTGGGACGATCCTACACAGATACGCAGTATTTT. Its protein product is CASSFVGRSYTDTQYF.

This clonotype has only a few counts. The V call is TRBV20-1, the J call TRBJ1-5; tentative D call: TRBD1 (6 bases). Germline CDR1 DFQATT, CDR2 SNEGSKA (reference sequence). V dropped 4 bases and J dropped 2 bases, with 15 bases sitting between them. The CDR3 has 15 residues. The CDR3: CSAKTQGTCNQPQHF. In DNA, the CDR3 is TGCAGTGCTAAAACTCAGGGGACGTGCAATCAGCCCCAGCATTTT.

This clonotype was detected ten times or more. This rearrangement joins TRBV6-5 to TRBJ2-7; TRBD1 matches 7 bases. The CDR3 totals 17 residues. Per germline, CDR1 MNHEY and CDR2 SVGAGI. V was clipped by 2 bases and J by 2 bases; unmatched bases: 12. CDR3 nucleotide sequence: TGTGCCAGCAGTTACGGGACAGCCCCCGGTAATGCCTACGAGCAGTACTTC. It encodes CASSYGTAPGNAYEQYF.

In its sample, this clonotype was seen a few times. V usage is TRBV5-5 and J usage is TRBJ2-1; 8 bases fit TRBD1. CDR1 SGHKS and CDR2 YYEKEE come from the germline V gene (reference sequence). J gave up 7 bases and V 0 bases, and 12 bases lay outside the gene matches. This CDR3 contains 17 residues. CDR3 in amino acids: CASSLGGTGYTRNEQFF. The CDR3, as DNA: TGTGCCAGCAGCTTGGGGGGGACAGGCTATACGAGGAATGAGCAGTTCTTC.

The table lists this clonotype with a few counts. CDR3 in DNA: TGTGCCAGCAAAGTAGCGGAGCACAATGAGCAGTTCTTC. It is translated as CASKVAEHNEQFF. V gene TRBV6-1 combines with J gene TRBJ2-1, with a weak D call TRBD2 (6 bases). This CDR3 has 13 amino acids. V was clipped by 7 bases and J by 5 bases, with 12 bases between them. Germline lookup yields CDR1 MNHNS and CDR2 SASEGT.

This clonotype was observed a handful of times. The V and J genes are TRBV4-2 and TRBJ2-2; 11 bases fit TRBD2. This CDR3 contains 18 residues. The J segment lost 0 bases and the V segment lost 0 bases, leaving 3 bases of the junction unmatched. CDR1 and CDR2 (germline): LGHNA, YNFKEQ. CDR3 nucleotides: TGTGCCAGCAGCCAAGATAGCGGGAGGGCCGCGAACACCGGGGAGCTGTTTTTT. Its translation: CASSQDSGRAANTGELFF.

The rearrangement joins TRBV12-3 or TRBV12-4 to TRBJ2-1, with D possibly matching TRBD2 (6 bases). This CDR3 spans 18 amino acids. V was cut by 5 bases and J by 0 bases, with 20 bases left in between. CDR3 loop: CASSPWGLATSSYNEQFF. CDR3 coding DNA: TGTGCCAGCAGTCCATGGGGTCTAGCGACGAGCTCCTACAATGAGCAGTTCTTC.